These 28 T cell receptor beta chains share one sample of origin, sequenced in a study of Tregs in tolerant kidney transplant recipients. Assay used: immunoSEQ multiplex PCR; TCRdb lists only in-frame clones, some missing. The data show around 63,000 clones, with around 85% seen just once and approximately 2.1% held by the top ten. The source material was Tregs from blood, sampled before the transplant. These receptors all stem from a human donor who received a combined kidney and bone marrow transplant.

The V call is TRBV30, the J call TRBJ2-1; TRBD1 matches at 7 bases. Per germline, CDR1 GTSNPN and CDR2 SVGIG (reference sequence). V dropped 0 bases and J dropped 6; count of bases not matched to a gene: 14. This CDR3 comprises 17 residues. The CDR3 loop is CAWSVMRQGRGPNEQFF. CDR3 nucleotides: TGTGCCTGGAGTGTAATGAGACAGGGAAGGGGGCCCAATGAGCAGTTCTTC.

This clone has more than one count but fewer than ten. The chain links TRBV2 to TRBJ1-1; 7 positions match TRBD1. The germline CDR1 and CDR2 sequences are SNHLY and FYNNEI. This CDR3 is 12 amino acids long. With 6 bases clipped from V and 10 bases from J, the junction kept 8 bases outside the gene matches. The CDR3 DNA reads TGTGCCAGCAGCCGCGGACAGGTAGCAGCTTTCTTT. Its translation is CASSRGQVAAFF.

This chain links TRBV10-3 with TRBJ2-1, with 11 nucleotides matching TRBD2. Germline trimming cut 5 bases from V and 3 bases from J; bases unmatched to any gene: 12. The CDR3 has 18 amino acids. CDR1 is ENHRY, CDR2 SYGVKD, per germline. CDR3 sequence: CAISQRLAGSGSYNEQFF. DNA for the CDR3: TGTGCCATCAGTCAACGACTAGCGGGGTCGGGAAGCTACAATGAGCAGTTCTTC.

The V call is TRBV5-1, the J call TRBJ2-7, with a possible D match to TRBD1 (5 bases). The CDR3 sequence is 14 residues long. The V end lost 4 bases, the J end lost 1 base, and 12 bases lay between the germline ends. The germline gives CDR1 SGHRS, CDR2 YFSETQ. The CDR3 sequence: CASSLQGQSYEQYF. CDR3 coding DNA: TGCGCCAGCAGCCTCCAGGGTCAGTCCTACGAGCAGTACTTC.

J is TRBJ1-1 and V is TRBV5-5; 7 bases match TRBD1. The CDR3 covers 15 residues. Per germline, CDR1 SGHKS and CDR2 YYEKEE (reference sequence). The V and J ends lost 4 bases and 4 bases, in that order; junction bases with no gene match: 10. DNA of the CDR3: TGTGCCAGCAGCCCAACCCCCAACAGGGGCACTGAAGCTTTCTTT. Translating it yields CASSPTPNRGTEAFF.

The CDR3 spells CASRAAVAHTEETQYF. The DNA of the CDR3 is TGTGCCAGCAGGGCCGCCGTCGCGCACACCGAAGAGACCCAGTACTTC. The chain links TRBV5-5 to TRBJ2-5; D remains ambiguous. V lost 5 bases and J lost 3, with 20 bases in between. This CDR3 is 16 amino acids long. Germline values: CDR1 SGHKS, CDR2 YYEKEE (reference sequence).

This clone was observed once. V gene TRBV27 combines with J gene TRBJ2-7; 10 bases are a match to TRBD2. The germline V gene encodes CDR1 MNHEY and CDR2 SMNVEV (reference sequence). V lost 2 bases, J lost 6 bases, and 4 bases stayed unmatched. CDR3 length: 14 residues. For the CDR3, the DNA is TGTGCCAGCAGTTTAGTTAGCGGGAGGTCCGAGCAGTACTTC. This sequence encodes CASSLVSGRSEQYF.

The chain combines TRBV5-1 with TRBJ2-5; tentatively, D is TRBD1 or TRBD2 (6 bases each). Gene TRBJ2-7 matches the end of the DNA better, so the J call may be wrong. Germline lookup yields CDR1 SGHRS and CDR2 YFSETQ. The CDR3 has 18 residues. CDR3 bases: TGCGCCAGCAGCTTAGGGGGGCTTCCCACGGGGGCAAGCTACGAGCAGTACTTC. Residues: CASSLGGLPTGASYEQYF.

V is TRBV28 and J is TRBJ1-4; a weak D match, TRBD1 (5 bases). Germline CDR1 MDHEN, CDR2 SYDVKM. The CDR3 consists of 13 residues. Trimming shortened V by 5 bases and J by 8 bases, and 12 bases separated the two germline ends. CDR3 sequence: CASSPLRGEKLFF. CDR3 sequence (DNA): TGTGCCAGCAGTCCCCTACGGGGCGAAAAACTGTTTTTT.

J is TRBJ2-1 and V is TRBV7-2; 9 positions match TRBD2. Trimming removed 7 bases from V and 11 bases from J; junction bases left unmatched: 15. The CDR3 consists of 15 residues. Germline V gives CDR1 SGHTA, CDR2 FQGNSA. The CDR3 loop reads CASTVYAGGYQKQFF. DNA for the CDR3: TGTGCCAGCACCGTTTACGCGGGGGGGTACCAAAAGCAGTTCTTC.

The genes are TRBV6-6 and TRBJ1-1, with D possibly TRBD1 on 5 matching bases. V dropped 0 bases and J dropped 1 base, with 12 bases sitting between them. Germline V gene sequence: CDR1 MNHNY, CDR2 SVGAGI (reference sequence). The CDR3 loop spans 16 amino acids. CDR3 nucleotides: TGTGCCAGCAGTTACTCTTTCCCCGGACAGAACACTGAAGCTTTCTTT. Translating gives CASSYSFPGQNTEAFF.

CDR3 region: CASSLTQMSHGYTF. CDR3 DNA: TGTGCCAGCAGTTTAACTCAAATGAGTCATGGCTACACCTTC. The chain recombines TRBV27 with TRBJ1-2; D is ambiguous. Germline assignment: CDR1 MNHEY and CDR2 SMNVEV (reference sequence). The CDR3 is 14 amino acids. Between the trimmed V and J ends, which lost 2 bases and 6 bases, there was a span of 13 bases.

The chain couples TRBV6-5 to TRBJ1-2; D uncertain. V shed 5 bases and J shed 4 bases, with 14 bases lying between them. The CDR3 extends over 14 amino acids. Germline V lookup: CDR1 MNHEY, CDR2 SVGAGI. This chain's CDR3 is CASSPGPWGYGYTF. In DNA, the CDR3 is TGTGCCAGCAGTCCAGGACCGTGGGGCTATGGCTACACCTTC.

CDR3 sequence reads: CASSWREGAYNEQFF. Written as DNA, the CDR3 is TGTGCCAGCAGTTGGAGGGAGGGGGCCTACAATGAGCAGTTCTTC. V gene TRBV6-6 combines with J gene TRBJ2-1; D is perhaps TRBD2 (7 bases). The CDR3 contains 15 residues. Germline V lookup: CDR1 MNHNY, CDR2 SVGAGI (reference sequence). V lost 4 bases and J 2 bases, leaving 12 bases between the germline ends.

The chain is built from TRBV30 and TRBJ2-3; D remains ambiguous. Trimming left V 5 bases short and J 12 bases short, with 18 bases between. Germline V lookup: CDR1 GTSNPN, CDR2 SVGIG (reference sequence). This CDR3 contains 12 residues. The CDR3 region has the DNA TGTGCCTGGCACACTATGGGATCCGCTCAGTATTTT. As protein: CAWHTMGSAQYF.

This clone came up a few times. The chain employs TRBV7-2 and TRBJ2-1; TRBD2 matches 9 bases. V lost 1 base and J lost 4; bases outside the gene matches: 5. The CDR3 loop spans 16 amino acids. Germline loops: CDR1 SGHTA, CDR2 FQGNSA. The CDR3 here is CASSLVRLAVYNEQFF. CDR3 DNA sequence: TGTGCCAGCAGCTTAGTCCGACTAGCGGTTTACAATGAGCAGTTCTTC.

The chain links TRBV15 to TRBJ1-5; D is undetermined. Germline V gene data show CDR1 as LNHNV and CDR2 as YYDKDF (reference sequence). V was trimmed by 3 bases and J by 3 bases, leaving 12 bases between them. The CDR3 length is 15 residues. The CDR3 loop is CATSRHREANQPQHF. The DNA for the CDR3 is TGTGCCACCAGCAGGCACAGAGAGGCCAATCAGCCCCAGCATTTT.

This sequence joins TRBV5-1 and TRBJ2-3; D gene ambiguous. The germline CDR1 and CDR2 sequences are SGHRS and YFSETQ. V shed 0 bases and J shed 5 bases, with 16 bases lying between them. The CDR3 length is 16 residues. The DNA for the CDR3 is TGCGCCAGCAGCTTGGGAAACACCCTGGGGAAAGATACGCAGTATTTT. Residues: CASSLGNTLGKDTQYF. The whole variable domain, filled in from reference TRBV5-1 and TRBJ2-3, reads KAGVTQTPRYLIKTRGQQVTLSCSPISGHRSVSWYQQTPGQGLQFLFEYFSETQRNKGNFPGRFSGRQFSNSRSEMNVSTLELGDSALYLCASSLGNTLGKDTQYFGPGTRLTVL.

The V gene is TRBV18, the J gene TRBJ1-1; 8 positions match TRBD1. The V gene's germline CDR1 is KGHSH and CDR2 LQKENI. V dropped 5 bases and J dropped 3; count of bases not matched to a gene: 5. This CDR3 spans 14 amino acids. The CDR3 coding sequence is TGTGCCAGCTCAGGGACAGGTTCCTACACTGAAGCTTTCTTT. It specifies CASSGTGSYTEAFF.

The chain employs TRBV27 and TRBJ2-7; no definite D call. Trimming shortened V by 8 bases and J by 0 bases, and 11 bases separated the two germline ends. Per germline, CDR1 MNHEY and CDR2 SMNVEV (reference sequence). The CDR3 sequence is 13 residues long. The CDR3 spells CASRAPDSYEQYF. The CDR3 DNA is TGTGCCAGCCGGGCTCCCGACTCCTACGAGCAGTACTTC.

This sequence joins TRBV2 and TRBJ1-2, with 8 bases lining up with TRBD1. The ends lost 6 bases at V and 8 bases at J; junction bases unmatched: 8. The germline V gene has CDR1 SNHLY and CDR2 FYNNEI. The CDR3 is made up of 13 amino acids. The CDR3 coding sequence is TGTGCCAGCAGCCCCGGGACAGGAGGAGGCTACACCTTC. This encodes CASSPGTGGGYTF. Based on the CDR3 plus reference TRBV2 and TRBJ1-2, the full variable domain is EPEVTQTPSHQVTQMGQEVILRCVPISNHLYFYWYRQILGQKVEFLVSFYNNEISEKSEIFDDQFSVERPDGSNFTLKIRSTKLEDSAMYFCASSPGTGGGYTFGSGTRLTVV.

This clone was seen a handful of times. The chain links TRBV25-1 to TRBJ1-5; no clear D. Germline V gives CDR1 MGHDK, CDR2 SYGVNS. CDR3 length: 13 residues. Trimming took off 3 bases at V and 7 bases at J, with 10 bases between the two ends. CDR3: CASSERVGQPQHF. In nucleotides, the CDR3 is TGTGCCAGCAGTGAGAGAGTTGGACAGCCCCAGCATTTT.

Worth noting for this clone: Other DNA sequences in the same sample also yield this CDR3. The chain joins TRBV7-2 to TRBJ1-2; 10 bases fit TRBD1. The CDR3 contains 16 residues. The V segment lost 1 base and the J segment 4 bases; nucleotides outside the gene matches: 6. Germline V CDR1 and CDR2: SGHTA, FQGNSA. The CDR3 region is CASSLETGGGGYGYTF. The CDR3, as DNA: TGTGCCAGCAGCTTAGAGACAGGGGGCGGAGGCTATGGCTACACCTTC.

V usage is TRBV7-2 and J usage is TRBJ1-6; unclear D gene. Trimming left V 1 base short and J 7 bases short, with 14 bases between. The germline V gene encodes CDR1 SGHTA and CDR2 FQGNSA. This CDR3 has 16 amino acids. The CDR3 DNA reads TGTGCCAGCAGCTTAGAAGATCGATTTTGGAATTCACCCCTCCACTTT. It encodes CASSLEDRFWNSPLHF. Drawing the rest from reference TRBV7-2 and TRBJ1-6, the complete variable domain is GAGVSQSPSNKVTEKGKDVELRCDPISGHTALYWYRQSLGQGLEFLIYFQGNSAPDKSGLPSDRFSAERTGGSVSTLTIQRTQQEDSAVYLCASSLEDRFWNSPLHFGNGTRLTVT.

This chain joins TRBV6-6 and TRBJ1-5; TRBD1 might be the D (6 bases). This CDR3 is built from 16 residues. Germline V gene lookup returns CDR1 MNHNY and CDR2 SVGAGI (reference sequence). V gave up 0 bases and J gave up 4 bases, with 13 bases separating them. This CDR3 reads CASSYSTTGGNQPQHF. CDR3 DNA sequence: TGTGCCAGCAGTTACTCGACGACAGGCGGAAATCAGCCCCAGCATTTT.

The V gene is TRBV2, the J gene TRBJ2-7; D is perhaps TRBD2 (5 bases). Germline V gene lookup returns CDR1 SNHLY and CDR2 FYNNEI. Trimming stripped 5 bases from V and 4 bases from J, with 12 bases between. The CDR3 extends over 13 amino acids. CDR3 protein: CASSRPAGYEQYF. The CDR3 nucleotides are TGTGCCAGCAGTCGCCCCGCGGGTTACGAGCAGTACTTC.

The chain couples TRBV5-1 to TRBJ1-6, with TRBD1 identical over 9 bases. The CDR3 contains 18 residues. The germline V gene has CDR1 SGHRS and CDR2 YFSETQ. With V trimmed by 0 bases and J by 4 bases, 8 bases remained unmatched. The CDR3 loop is CASSLGPPGQGYNSPLHF. In DNA, the CDR3 is TGCGCCAGCAGCTTGGGACCCCCGGGACAGGGTTATAATTCACCCCTCCACTTT.

The chain carries TRBV11-3 and TRBJ2-2; TRBD1 agrees at 8 bases. Germline trimming cut 4 bases from V and 1 base from J; bases unmatched to any gene: 8. There are 17 residues in the CDR3. In germline, CDR1 is SGHNT, CDR2 YENEEA. The CDR3 sequence is CASSSRAGGGNTGELFF. CDR3 coding DNA: TGTGCCAGCAGCTCCAGGGCAGGGGGCGGGAACACCGGGGAGCTGTTTTTT. The whole variable domain, remainder taken from reference TRBV11-3 and TRBJ2-2, is EAGVVQSPRYKIIEKKQPVAFWCNPISGHNTLYWYLQNLGQGPELLIRYENEEAVDDSQLPKDRFSAERLKGVDSTLKIQPAELGDSAVYLCASSSRAGGGNTGELFFGEGSRLTVL.